These 18 T cell receptor beta chains were sequenced from one sample in a study of PD-L1 blockade in urothelial cancer. The method was immunoSEQ multiplex PCR; TCRdb's version includes in-frame clones alone and lacks a portion of them. The data show approximately 83,000 clones, over 80% seen once. Time point described: peripheral blood 6 weeks after treatment start. Here the sequenced sample was PBMCs, taken around atezolizumab (anti-PD-L1) treatment. Receptors were obtained from a man in his sixties or seventies with urothelial cancer.

V usage is TRBV6-1 and J usage is TRBJ1-4, with 7 bases that match TRBD1. CDR3 length equals 14 residues. With V trimmed by 7 bases and J by 6 bases, 8 bases remained unmatched. CDR1 is MNHNS, CDR2 SASEGT, per germline. The CDR3 is CASIRTGLDEKLFF. DNA of the CDR3: TGTGCCAGCATTCGGACAGGATTGGATGAAAAACTGTTTTTT.

The chain uses TRBV7-9 and TRBJ2-4; 7 bases are shared with TRBD2. With 9 bases clipped from V and 6 bases from J, the junction kept 8 bases outside the gene matches. There are 13 residues in the CDR3. From germline, CDR1 is SEHNR and CDR2 FQNEAQ (reference sequence). The CDR3 loop reads CASTRGTTNIQYF. As DNA, the CDR3 is TGTGCCAGTACCCGCGGGACTACAAACATTCAGTACTTC.

The chain is built from TRBV18 and TRBJ1-1, with D possibly matching TRBD1 (5 bases). CDR1 is KGHSH, CDR2 LQKENI, per germline. Between the trimmed V and J ends, which lost 6 bases and 5 bases, there was a span of 16 bases. CDR3 length equals 14 residues. As DNA, the CDR3 is TGTGCCAGCTCCCCCAGCAGGGAAGGGACTGAAGCTTTCTTT. This sequence encodes CASSPSREGTEAFF.

This chain uses TRBV6-5 with TRBJ2-1; tentatively, D is TRBD2 (6 bases). This CDR3 is built from 16 residues. CDR1 is MNHEY and CDR2 is SVGAGI in the germline V gene. V was cut by 0 bases and J by 7 bases, with 16 bases left in between. The CDR3 sequence: CASSYSIGRITNEQFF. Written as DNA, the CDR3 is TGTGCCAGCAGTTACTCGATTGGGAGGATCACGAATGAGCAGTTCTTC.

This clone was counted a single time. This chain joins TRBV5-1 and TRBJ1-2; 8 nucleotides align to TRBD1. This CDR3 has 15 amino acids. Germline trimming cut 2 bases from V and 4 bases from J; bases unmatched to any gene: 7. The germline gives CDR1 SGHRS, CDR2 YFSETQ. CDR3 in DNA: TGCGCCAGCAGCTTCGGGGCAGGGGGCGCCTATGGCTACACCTTC. It translates to CASSFGAGGAYGYTF.

V usage is TRBV4-1 and J usage is TRBJ1-5, with D uncertain. Germline values: CDR1 MGHRA, CDR2 YSYEKL. The CDR3 contains 13 residues. Trimming took 0 bases from V and 3 from J, leaving 3 bases between them. This chain's CDR3 is CASSQDHNQPQHF. CDR3 sequence (DNA): TGCGCCAGCAGCCAAGATCACAATCAGCCCCAGCATTTT.

The rearrangement joins TRBV29-1 to TRBJ1-6; 10 bases are a match to TRBD1. V was pared by 6 bases and J by 4 bases, with 3 bases of the junction left unmatched. Germline assignment: CDR1 SQVTM and CDR2 ANQGSEA. The CDR3 is 14 amino acids. The CDR3 region has the DNA TGCAGCGTCTCGGACAGGGGGTATAATTCACCCCTCCACTTT. As protein: CSVSDRGYNSPLHF.

The rearrangement uses TRBV7-9 and TRBJ2-1; TRBD2 matches at 10 bases. The germline V gene has CDR1 SEHNR and CDR2 FQNEAQ (reference sequence). There are 16 residues in the CDR3. J was trimmed by 3 bases and V by 1 base; bases with no gene match: 3. The CDR3 spells CASSLGTSGDYNEQFF. The DNA of the CDR3 is TGTGCCAGCAGCTTAGGAACTAGCGGGGACTACAATGAGCAGTTCTTC.

The gene calls are TRBV10-1 and TRBJ1-5; D is unresolved. Germline V gene data show CDR1 as WNHNN and CDR2 as SYGVQD (reference sequence). The V and J ends lost 2 bases and 8 bases respectively, with 7 bases between them. This CDR3 has 12 residues. In DNA form, the CDR3 reads TGCGCCAGCAGTGAGACAACAGAGCCCCAGCATTTT. Protein product: CASSETTEPQHF.

The rearrangement joins TRBV5-1 to TRBJ2-2, with 9 nucleotides matching TRBD1. Germline V gene sequence: CDR1 SGHRS, CDR2 YFSETQ. Germline trimming cut 4 bases from V and 3 bases from J; bases unmatched to any gene: 4. The CDR3 length is 15 residues. CDR3 amino acids: CASSLTGGDTGELFF. The CDR3 DNA is TGCGCCAGCAGCCTTACAGGGGGCGACACCGGGGAGCTGTTTTTT.

This chain uses TRBV4-3 with TRBJ2-5, with a weak D call TRBD1 (6 bases). With 3 bases removed from V and 5 bases from J, the gap between germline ends came to 16 bases. This CDR3 comprises 15 residues. Per germline, CDR1 LGHNA and CDR2 YSLEER. The CDR3 reads CASSQVYGGTETQYF. CDR3 DNA: TGCGCCAGCAGCCAGGTTTATGGGGGCACGGAGACCCAGTACTTC.

The chain is built from TRBV30 and TRBJ2-5, with D hard to call. The CDR3 is made up of 13 amino acids. The V and J ends lost 0 bases and 5 bases respectively, with 10 bases between them. Germline V gene sequence: CDR1 GTSNPN, CDR2 SVGIG (reference sequence). The CDR3 DNA is TGTGCCTGGAGTGTACTTGACTGGGAGACCCAGTACTTC. Its protein is CAWSVLDWETQYF.

This rearrangement joins TRBV5-4 to TRBJ1-1; TRBD1 aligns across 7 bases. With 4 bases clipped from V and 0 bases from J, the junction kept 9 bases outside the gene matches. The CDR3 spans 16 residues. Germline loops: CDR1 SGHNT, CDR2 YYREEE (reference sequence). CDR3 bases: TGTGCCAGCAGCCAAGCCCCTACAGGGGTGAACACTGAAGCTTTCTTT. It is translated as CASSQAPTGVNTEAFF.

The rearrangement uses TRBV5-4 and TRBJ1-1; 10 bases fit TRBD1. There are 14 residues in the CDR3. CDR1 is SGHNT, CDR2 YYREEE, per germline (reference sequence). J was trimmed by 8 bases and V by 4 bases; bases with no gene match: 8. The CDR3 DNA sequence: TGTGCCAGCAGCGCGGGACAGGGGTTTCAGGAAGCTTTCTTT. Its protein is CASSAGQGFQEAFF.

V usage is TRBV10-3 and J usage is TRBJ2-1; 10 bases align to TRBD2. The CDR3 extends over 16 amino acids. Germline-derived CDR1 and CDR2 are ENHRY and SYGVKD. V was pared by 5 bases and J by 7 bases, with 11 bases of the junction left unmatched. The CDR3 sequence: CAISTDLAGAGNEQFF. The CDR3 DNA is TGTGCCATCAGTACGGACCTAGCGGGAGCGGGGAATGAGCAGTTCTTC.

The V and J genes are TRBV27 and TRBJ2-5; 7 bases are shared with TRBD1. The CDR3 has 14 residues. Germline lookup yields CDR1 MNHEY and CDR2 SMNVEV (reference sequence). Trimming took 3 bases from V and 3 from J; bases not matched to a gene: 4. Here the CDR3 reads CASSFHGQEETQYF. The CDR3 bases are TGTGCCAGCAGTTTCCACGGACAGGAAGAGACCCAGTACTTC.

V gene TRBV29-1 combines with J gene TRBJ2-1, with D tentatively TRBD2 (6 bases). Germline V gives CDR1 SQVTM, CDR2 ANQGSEA. V was pared by 7 bases and J by 4 bases, with 20 bases between. This CDR3 region has 15 residues. The CDR3 reads CSARSGGTEYNEQFF. CDR3 sequence (DNA): TGCAGCGCCCGGTCTGGCGGGACGGAGTACAATGAGCAGTTCTTC.

V gene TRBV29-1 combines with J gene TRBJ1-5; D gene uncertain. The CDR3 loop spans 13 amino acids. Per germline, CDR1 SQVTM and CDR2 ANQGSEA. Trimming removed 2 bases from V and 2 bases from J, with 7 bases in between. This chain's CDR3 is CSVEIEGNQPQHF. CDR3 nucleotides: TGCAGCGTTGAAATCGAGGGCAATCAGCCCCAGCATTTT.